This record covers a single TCR beta chain. This clonotype was seen repeatedly, ten times or more. No cognate antigen has been identified for it. No much larger clone exists at a distance of one base, and base qualities are not known. This sample is part of a study of neurological immune-mediated disorders (dated by TCRdb to the late 2010s). Describing the broader study: Peripheral blood TCR-beta repertoires from HTLV-I-associated myelopathy (HAM/TSP) patients, multiple sclerosis patients and healthy controls were compared by UMI-based sequencing. Longitudinal samples, technical triplicates and paired sorted CD4+ and CD8+ T-cell subsets, alongside PBMC samples, were included among the approximately 100 TCR-beta libraries. The cohort included about 66 subjects: approximately 14 with HAM/TSP, some 34 with multiple sclerosis, and around 20 healthy controls. To precisely calculate how much the frequency of each individual clone varied, libraries were sequenced in technical triplicate. Study-level results and caveats: No identical CDR3 amino acid sequences were shared among expanded clones across subjects, suggesting private TCR-beta repertoires in all groups. TCR clonal expansion was greatest in HAM/TSP patients and smallest in MS patients, who ranked below even healthy controls.

CDR1 and CDR2 are drawn from the germline V gene (reference sequence): DFQATT, SNEGSKA. The CDR3 spans 15 residues, from the cysteine through the phenylalanine. The sequence is cut down to CDR3 DNA, 45 bases in frame from base 1. The junction shows trimming of 6 bases on V and 3 bases on J, plus 17 bases between the germline ends. The time point label on this specimen signifies: technical triplicate 2. TCR libraries for sorted subsets were made from 800,000 to 1,000,000 sorted CD4+ or CD8+ T cells. PBMCs were separated from peripheral blood using Ficoll-Hypaque density gradient centrifugation and then cryopreserved in liquid nitrogen. The study also sequenced paired sorted CD4+ and CD8+ subsets from healthy controls, HAM/TSP patients and MS patients. cDNA was synthesized by template-switch 5'RACE using a primer with a 10-nucleotide random unique molecular identifier that tagged each TCR transcript. Each sequencing run produced over 180 million TCR-beta sequences covering 15-18 subjects. The RNeasy kit was used to extract total RNA. The KAPA Real-time Library Amplification kit was used to amplify TCR-beta VDJ regions with primers for the TCR constant region and the 5'RACE anchor. Sample indexes and Illumina adaptors were added in a first PCR, after which library yield was increased in a second PCR. The roughly 650 bp TCR product was size-selected on a 2% E-gel SizeSelection system after Ampure bead purification. Before pooling, library quality was assessed on a Bioanalyzer, concentration was determined with Qubit, and library quantification was performed with the Kapa Library Quantification kit. An Illumina HiSeq 2500 was used to sequence the libraries paired-end at 2 x 150 bp. To increase sequence diversity, about 25-31% phiX was spiked into each library pool. On the study's bioinformatics: Quality-filtered reads were processed with the UMI-based MiGEC pipeline, and over 85% of raw TCR sequences were removed by the MiGEC pipeline during error correction. IMGT germline references were used for aligning VDJ genes, and each clonotype was defined as a unique CDR3 amino acid sequence together with its V-J genes. VDJtools evaluated clonal expansion, Shannon diversity and CDR3 relatedness (CalcPairwiseDistances, ClusterSamples); CLCbio workbench built phylogenetic trees. Using coefficient-of-variation modelling across technical triplicates, the study counted a clone as expanded if it had at least 8 unique UMIs. The public reads were quality trimmed at Q25 with fastp and then assembled into clones with MiXCR by TCRdb, keeping productive beta chains. Rows matching on CDR3 protein sequence are summarized as one entry with the most common DNA and genes. These V and J calls rely on TCRdb rather than the paper's analysis. The sample contains fewer than 40,000 distinct CDR3 sequences, about an eighth of them found a single time. The ten largest clones represent around 5.3% of the sample.

The sequenced sample was CD4+ T cells from blood. This receptor was obtained from a female donor with HTLV-1-associated myelopathy (HAM/TSP). This sequence uses TRBV20-1 and TRBJ1-4, with TRBD1 as a weak D call on 6 bases. The DNA is as follows: TGCAGTGCCGCCCCTCTACAGGGATCTAATGAAAAACTGTTTTTT. Translated, this gives CSAAPLQGSNEKLFF.